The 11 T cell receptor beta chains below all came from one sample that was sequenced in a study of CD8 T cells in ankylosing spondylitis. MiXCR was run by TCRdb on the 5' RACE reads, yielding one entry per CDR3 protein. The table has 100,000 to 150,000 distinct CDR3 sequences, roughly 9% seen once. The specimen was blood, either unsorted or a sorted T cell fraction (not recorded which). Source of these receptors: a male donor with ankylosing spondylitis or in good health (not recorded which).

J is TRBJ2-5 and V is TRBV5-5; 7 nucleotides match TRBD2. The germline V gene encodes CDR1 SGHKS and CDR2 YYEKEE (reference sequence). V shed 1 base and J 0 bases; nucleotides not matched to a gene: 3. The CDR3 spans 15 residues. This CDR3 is CASSLTSDHQETQYF. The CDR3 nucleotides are TGTGCCAGCAGCTTGACTAGCGACCACCAAGAGACCCAGTACTTC.

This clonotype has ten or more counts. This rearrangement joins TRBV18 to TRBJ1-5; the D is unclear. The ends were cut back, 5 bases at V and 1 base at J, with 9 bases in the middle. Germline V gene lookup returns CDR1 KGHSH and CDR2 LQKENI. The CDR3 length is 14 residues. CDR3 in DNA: TGTGCCAGCTCATCTGTAGGGAGCAATCAGCCCCAGCATTTT. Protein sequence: CASSSVGSNQPQHF. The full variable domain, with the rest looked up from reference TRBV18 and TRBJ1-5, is NAGVMQNPRHLVRRRGQEARLRCSPMKGHSHVYWYRQLPEEGLKFMVYLQKENIIDESGMPKERFSAEFPKEGPSILRIQQVVRGDSAAYFCASSSVGSNQPQHFGDGTRLSIL.

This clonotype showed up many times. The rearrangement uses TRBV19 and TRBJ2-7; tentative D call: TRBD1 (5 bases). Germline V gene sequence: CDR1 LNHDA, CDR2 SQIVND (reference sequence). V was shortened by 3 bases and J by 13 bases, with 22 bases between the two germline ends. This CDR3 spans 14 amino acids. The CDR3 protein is CASSMSVGHSTRYF. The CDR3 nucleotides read TGTGCCAGTAGTATGTCAGTTGGACACTCAACAAGATACTTC.

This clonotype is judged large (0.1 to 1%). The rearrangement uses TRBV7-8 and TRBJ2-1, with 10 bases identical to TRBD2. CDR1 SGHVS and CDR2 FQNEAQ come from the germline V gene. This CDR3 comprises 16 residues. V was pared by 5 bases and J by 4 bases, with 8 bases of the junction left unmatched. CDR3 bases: TGTGCCAGCAGCGCCAAACTAGCGGGACATTACAATGAGCAGTTCTTC. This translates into CASSAKLAGHYNEQFF.

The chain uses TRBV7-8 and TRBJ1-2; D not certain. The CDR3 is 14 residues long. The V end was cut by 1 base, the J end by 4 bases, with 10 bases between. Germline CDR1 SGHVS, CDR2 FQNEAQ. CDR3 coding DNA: TGTGCCAGCAGCTTAGTGCCGGGAACCTATGGCTACACCTTC. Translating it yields CASSLVPGTYGYTF.

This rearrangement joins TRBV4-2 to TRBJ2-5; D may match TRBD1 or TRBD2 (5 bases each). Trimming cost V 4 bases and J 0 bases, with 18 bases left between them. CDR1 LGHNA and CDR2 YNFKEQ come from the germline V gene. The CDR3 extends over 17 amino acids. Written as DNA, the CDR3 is TGTGCCAGCAGCCCTCCCCTAGGGGAGAGGTACCAAGAGACCCAGTACTTC. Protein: CASSPPLGERYQETQYF.

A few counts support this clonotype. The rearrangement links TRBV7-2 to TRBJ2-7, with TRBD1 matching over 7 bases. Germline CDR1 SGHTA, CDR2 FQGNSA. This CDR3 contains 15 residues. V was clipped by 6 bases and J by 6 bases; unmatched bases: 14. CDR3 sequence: CASRPHSGTVSEQYF. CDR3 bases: TGTGCCAGCAGACCACACTCCGGGACAGTCTCCGAGCAGTACTTC.

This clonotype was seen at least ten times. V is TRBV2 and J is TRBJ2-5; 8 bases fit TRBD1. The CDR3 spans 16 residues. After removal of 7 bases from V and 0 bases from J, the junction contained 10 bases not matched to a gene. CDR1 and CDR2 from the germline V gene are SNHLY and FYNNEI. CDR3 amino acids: CASNGGQGKYQETQYF. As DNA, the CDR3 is TGTGCCAGCAACGGCGGACAGGGAAAGTACCAAGAGACCCAGTACTTC.

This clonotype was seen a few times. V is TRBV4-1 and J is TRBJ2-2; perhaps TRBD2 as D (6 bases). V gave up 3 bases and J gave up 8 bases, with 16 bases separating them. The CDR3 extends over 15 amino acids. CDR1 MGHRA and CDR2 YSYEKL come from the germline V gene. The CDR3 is CASSHSGIAGGELFF. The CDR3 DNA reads TGCGCCAGCAGCCACTCCGGTATCGCGGGAGGGGAGCTGTTTTTT.

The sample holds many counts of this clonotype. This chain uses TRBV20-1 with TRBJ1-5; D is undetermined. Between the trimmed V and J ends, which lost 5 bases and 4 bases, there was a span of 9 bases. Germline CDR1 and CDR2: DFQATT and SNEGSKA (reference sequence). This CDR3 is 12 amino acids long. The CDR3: CSAGYINQPQHF. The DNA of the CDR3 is TGCAGTGCTGGATATATAAATCAGCCCCAGCATTTT.

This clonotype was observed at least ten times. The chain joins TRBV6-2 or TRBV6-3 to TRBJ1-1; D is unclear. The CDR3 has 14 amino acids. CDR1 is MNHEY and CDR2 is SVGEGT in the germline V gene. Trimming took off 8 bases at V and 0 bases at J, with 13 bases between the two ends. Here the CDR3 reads CASALLEMNTEAFF. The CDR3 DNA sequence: TGTGCCAGCGCACTCCTCGAAATGAACACTGAAGCTTTCTTT.